The 18 T cell receptor beta chains in this list originate from one sample, sequenced in a study of T cell responses to AZD1222 COVID-19 vaccine. The data were produced by immunoSEQ multiplex PCR, yet TCRdb's version contains in-frame clones alone and is incomplete. The sample consists of 150,000 to 200,000 clones, about 90% of them appearing once. The sample in question was peripheral blood, obtained 28 days after the second AZD1222 dose. These receptors all stem from an adult who received the AZD1222 COVID-19 vaccine.

This chain joins TRBV6-5 and TRBJ2-1; 10 bases map to TRBD2. Germline trimming cut 6 bases from V and 5 bases from J; bases unmatched to any gene: 1. The CDR3 runs 13 residues. Germline V gives CDR1 MNHEY, CDR2 SVGAGI. This CDR3 is CASSGTSDNEQFF. The DNA of the CDR3 is TGTGCCAGCAGCGGGACTAGCGACAATGAGCAGTTCTTC.

This clone was observed once. The chain links TRBV12-5 to TRBJ1-2, with 10 bases lining up with TRBD1. This CDR3 contains 14 residues. Losses at the gene ends were 5 bases for V and 6 bases for J; bases not matched to a gene: 6. The V gene's germline CDR1 is LGHNT and CDR2 FRNRAP. The CDR3 coding sequence is TGTGCTAGTGGTCCGCGACAGGGGGCTCATGGCTACACCTTC. Residues: CASGPRQGAHGYTF.

This clone was seen more than once but under ten times. The chain employs TRBV24-1 and TRBJ2-3, with 7 bases aligning to TRBD1. V shed 4 bases and J 1 base; nucleotides not matched to a gene: 1. Germline CDR1 and CDR2: KGHDR and SFDVKD. CDR3 length: 14 amino acids. CDR3 loop: CATSETGRTDTQYF. As DNA, the CDR3 is TGTGCCACCAGTGAGACAGGGCGCACAGATACGCAGTATTTT.

The chain recombines TRBV6-5 with TRBJ1-1; D call uncertain. Between the trimmed V and J ends, which lost 8 bases and 1 base, there was a span of 11 bases. This CDR3 has 13 amino acids. CDR1 is MNHEY and CDR2 is SVGAGI in the germline V gene. CDR3 nucleotide sequence: TGTGCCAGCCGCCGGTTGGGGAACACTGAAGCTTTCTTT. It specifies CASRRLGNTEAFF.

The rearrangement joins TRBV5-1 to TRBJ1-1; D is perhaps TRBD1 (6 bases). The V end lost 0 bases, the J end lost 5 bases, and 14 bases lay between the germline ends. The CDR3 is 15 residues long. Germline loops: CDR1 SGHRS, CDR2 YFSETQ. The CDR3 here is CASSLDSLGATEAFF. CDR3 sequence (DNA): TGCGCCAGCAGCTTGGACTCGCTGGGGGCGACTGAAGCTTTCTTT.

This clone was seen only a few times. The chain recombines TRBV19 with TRBJ2-7; the D gene is possibly TRBD2 (5 bases). Germline V lookup: CDR1 LNHDA, CDR2 SQIVND (reference sequence). The CDR3 totals 13 residues. Trimming pared 7 bases from V and 6 bases from J, leaving 16 bases between. As DNA, the CDR3 is TGTGCCAGTAAACGAGGGCCAACGGGCGAGCAGTACTTC. Its translation is CASKRGPTGEQYF.

The chain has TRBV5-4 and TRBJ2-7; tentative D call: TRBD1 (5 bases). The CDR3 covers 13 residues. V was clipped by 0 bases and J by 4 bases, with 8 bases between them. Germline V lookup: CDR1 SGHNT, CDR2 YYREEE (reference sequence). CDR3 DNA: TGTGCCAGCAGCTTGGCAGGGTTTTACGAGCAGTACTTC. Translation: CASSLAGFYEQYF.

Regarding this clone: A read error may account for a junction end that differs from germline. The chain is built from TRBV5-1 and TRBJ2-4; D not certain. Per the germline V gene, CDR1 is SGHRS and CDR2 is YFSETQ. The CDR3 runs to 12 residues. As DNA, the CDR3 is TGCGCCAGCAGGTTGGACGGCAACATTCAGTACTTC. This sequence encodes CASRLDGNIQYF.

This chain uses TRBV6-1 with TRBJ1-1; D is undetermined. Germline V CDR1 and CDR2: MNHNS, SASEGT. CDR3 length equals 14 residues. Trimming took off 3 bases at V and 1 base at J, with 9 bases between the two ends. CDR3 region: CASSEALGNTEAFF. As DNA, the CDR3 is TGTGCCAGCAGTGAGGCCCTAGGGAACACTGAAGCTTTCTTT.

The chain carries TRBV5-1 and TRBJ1-6; D might be TRBD1 (5 bases). The CDR3 runs 13 residues. CDR1 and CDR2 (germline): SGHRS, YFSETQ. Trimming left V 2 bases short and J 7 bases short, with 7 bases between. CDR3 loop: CASSFRGNSPLHF. In nucleotides, the CDR3 is TGCGCCAGCAGCTTTCGGGGGAATTCACCCCTCCACTTT.

This rearrangement joins TRBV27 to TRBJ2-7, with D possibly being TRBD2 (6 bases). The length of the CDR3 is 18 residues. CDR1 is MNHEY and CDR2 is SMNVEV in the germline V gene (reference sequence). V was shortened by 7 bases and J by 0 bases, with 25 bases between the two germline ends. This CDR3 is CASKPRRDASRTSYEQYF. In DNA form, the CDR3 reads TGTGCCAGCAAACCCAGGCGGGACGCATCACGGACCTCCTACGAGCAGTACTTC.

The CDR3 is CASSDSRATNEKLFF. The CDR3 nucleotides are TGTGCCAGCTCGGACAGCCGAGCAACTAATGAAAAACTGTTTTTT. The chain uses TRBV9 and TRBJ1-4; D is possibly TRBD1 (6 bases). The CDR3 sequence is 15 residues long. Trimming took 7 bases from V and 0 from J, leaving 13 bases between them. Germline CDR1 SGDLS, CDR2 YYNGEE.

A few counts support this clone. The chain is built from TRBV18 and TRBJ1-1, with D perhaps TRBD1 (5 bases). In germline, CDR1 is KGHSH, CDR2 LQKENI. V dropped 8 bases and J dropped 3 bases, with 16 bases sitting between them. The CDR3 consists of 14 residues. The CDR3 DNA is TGTGCCAGCACGCCGAGGCGCAGGGACACTGAAGCTTTCTTT. Translated: CASTPRRRDTEAFF. The entire variable domain, with the rest obtained from reference TRBV18 and TRBJ1-1, is as follows: NAGVMQNPRHLVRRRGQEARLRCSPMKGHSHVYWYRQLPEEGLKFMVYLQKENIIDESGMPKERFSAEFPKEGPSILRIQQVVRGDSAAYFCASTPRRRDTEAFFGQGTRLTVV.

The sample holds a few counts of this clone. The rearrangement joins TRBV7-8 to TRBJ2-5; no clear D gene. Between the trimmed V and J ends, which lost 5 bases and 3 bases, there was a span of 10 bases. The V gene's germline CDR1 is SGHVS and CDR2 FQNEAQ. The CDR3 runs 13 residues. This CDR3 is CASSPSKEETQYF. The CDR3 DNA sequence: TGTGCCAGCAGCCCCTCTAAGGAAGAGACCCAGTACTTC. Combining the CDR3 with reference TRBV7-8 and TRBJ2-5 gives the whole variable domain GAGVSQSPRYKVAKRGQDVALRCDPISGHVSLFWYQQALGQGPEFLTYFQNEAQLDKSGLPSDRFFAERPEGSVSTLKIQRTQQEDSAVYLCASSPSKEETQYFGPGTRLLVL.

This chain joins TRBV4-2 and TRBJ1-1; 8 bases line up with TRBD1. V shed 3 bases, J shed 5 bases, and the junction held 8 bases outside the gene matches. Germline loops: CDR1 LGHNA, CDR2 YNFKEQ. The CDR3 is 15 amino acids. The CDR3 here is CASSHNGQGRTEAFF. The CDR3 nucleotides are TGTGCCAGCAGCCACAATGGACAGGGTCGGACTGAAGCTTTCTTT.

The chain uses TRBV12-3 or TRBV12-4 and TRBJ1-1; TRBD1 might be the D (5 bases). V dropped 8 bases and J dropped 1 base, with 11 bases sitting between them. There are 13 residues in the CDR3. The CDR3 here is CASHPRGNTEAFF. DNA for the CDR3: TGTGCCAGCCATCCGAGGGGGAACACTGAAGCTTTCTTT.

V is TRBV3-1 (or the pseudogene TRBV3-2) and J is TRBJ1-1; tentatively, D is TRBD1 (5 bases). The germline V gene encodes CDR1 LGHDT and CDR2 YNNKEL (reference sequence). The V end was cut by 4 bases, the J end by 1 base, with 7 bases between. The CDR3 spans 13 residues. CDR3 sequence reads: CASSPTGNTEAFF. CDR3 DNA: TGTGCCAGCAGCCCCACAGGGAACACTGAAGCTTTCTTT.

The count of this clone is one. The CDR3 region is CASTRFWQDEAFF. CDR3 DNA sequence: TGTGCCAGCACCCGATTCTGGCAGGATGAAGCTTTCTTT. The chain uses TRBV2 and TRBJ1-1; D is undetermined. The CDR3 is 13 residues long. Trimming removed 7 bases from V and 7 bases from J, with 16 bases in between. From germline, CDR1 is SNHLY and CDR2 FYNNEI. Based on the CDR3 plus reference TRBV2 and TRBJ1-1, the full variable domain is EPEVTQTPSHQVTQMGQEVILRCVPISNHLYFYWYRQILGQKVEFLVSFYNNEISEKSEIFDDQFSVERPDGSNFTLKIRSTKLEDSAMYFCASTRFWQDEAFFGQGTRLTVV.